The 24 T cell receptor beta chains below all came from one sample that was sequenced in a study of blood T cell repertoires in COVID-19. Here immunoSEQ multiplex PCR was the method, and the copy in TCRdb shows in-frame clones only, minus some. The data hold about 120,000 clones, with approximately 81% observed a single time. The sequencing input was peripheral blood. The receptors were gathered from a woman of 80 years or more with acute or convalescent COVID-19.

This chain connects TRBV19 to TRBJ1-1; no clear D. This CDR3 spans 13 amino acids. V lost 7 bases and J lost 1, with 10 bases in between. Germline values: CDR1 LNHDA, CDR2 SQIVND (reference sequence). CDR3 amino acids: CASMGRENTEAFF. In DNA form, the CDR3 reads TGTGCCAGTATGGGGAGGGAGAACACTGAAGCTTTCTTT. Filled out from reference TRBV19 and TRBJ1-1, the complete variable domain reads DGGITQSPKYLFRKEGQNVTLSCEQNLNHDAMYWYRQDPGQGLRLIYYSQIVNDFQKGDIAEGYSVSREKKESFPLTVTSAQKNPTAFYLCASMGRENTEAFFGQGTRLTVV.

The chain has TRBV5-1 and TRBJ1-3, with TRBD1 identical over 7 bases. The CDR3 has 13 residues. Losses at the gene ends were 1 base for V and 12 bases for J; bases not matched to a gene: 7. CDR1 and CDR2 (germline): SGHRS, YFSETQ. CDR3 bases: TGCGCCAGCAGCTTGACCGGGACAGCGCACATATATTTT. Its protein is CASSLTGTAHIYF.

The genes are TRBV4-2 and TRBJ2-4, with 9 nucleotides matching TRBD1. Germline trimming cut 0 bases from V and 5 bases from J; bases unmatched to any gene: 17. Germline V gene data show CDR1 as LGHNA and CDR2 as YNFKEQ. The CDR3 contains 20 residues. The CDR3 DNA reads as TGTGCCAGCAGCCAAGACAAGGGACAGGGCAGACCGGCTTCCGAAAACATTCAGTACTTC. Residues: CASSQDKGQGRPASENIQYF.

This clone has just one count. The chain has TRBV19 and TRBJ1-2, with D perhaps TRBD1 (6 bases). Trimming removed 6 bases at V and 4 bases at J, with 18 bases between. Germline CDR1 reads LNHDA; CDR2 reads SQIVND (reference sequence). The CDR3 spans 15 residues. In DNA form, the CDR3 reads TGTGCCAGTAGATCGACAGGTGCGGGGGCCTATGGCTACACCTTC. Translation: CASRSTGAGAYGYTF.

The chain recombines TRBV10-3 with TRBJ1-1, with TRBD1 as a possible D gene (5 bases). Trimming removed 3 bases at V and 0 bases at J, with 11 bases between. Germline V CDR1 and CDR2: ENHRY, SYGVKD. This CDR3 is 15 amino acids long. CDR3 in DNA: TGTGCCATCAGTGAAGCGACAGTCATGAACACTGAAGCTTTCTTT. This encodes CAISEATVMNTEAFF.

The V and J genes are TRBV6-2 or TRBV6-3 and TRBJ1-5, with 7 bases that match TRBD1. This CDR3 spans 20 amino acids. The germline V gene has CDR1 MNHEY and CDR2 SVGEGT. Trimming at V came to 4 bases and at J to 0 bases, leaving 18 bases not matched to a gene. CDR3 in DNA: TGTGCCAGCAGTTTTAAATTTGGACAGGCGCTAACTTATAGCAATCAGCCCCAGCATTTT. Translating it yields CASSFKFGQALTYSNQPQHF.

The gene calls are TRBV14 and TRBJ2-1; D remains ambiguous. CDR1 and CDR2 (germline): SGHDN, FVKESK. Trimming shortened V by 3 bases and J by 6 bases, and 12 bases separated the two germline ends. The CDR3 runs 14 residues. The CDR3 loop is CASSHLTNPNEQFF. In nucleotides, the CDR3 is TGTGCCAGCAGCCACCTCACTAACCCCAATGAGCAGTTCTTC. The variable domain in full, completed from reference TRBV14 and TRBJ2-1, reads EAGVTQFPSHSVIEKGQTVTLRCDPISGHDNLYWYRRVMGKEIKFLLHFVKESKQDESGMPNNRFLAERTGGTYSTLKVQPAELEDSGVYFCASSHLTNPNEQFFGPGTRLTVL.

This CDR3 is CSASLPRAYGYTF. CDR3 nucleotides: TGCAGTGCTAGTCTCCCCAGGGCCTATGGCTACACCTTC. This rearrangement joins TRBV20-1 to TRBJ1-2; a possible D gene is TRBD1 (5 bases). The V and J ends lost 3 bases and 4 bases respectively, with 12 bases between them. This CDR3 has 13 amino acids. The germline V gene has CDR1 DFQATT and CDR2 SNEGSKA (reference sequence).

This CDR3 is CASSPQLQRVSYNEQFF. CDR3 DNA: TGTGCCAGCAGCCCCCAACTTCAGCGGGTCTCCTACAATGAGCAGTTCTTC. This sequence joins TRBV7-2 and TRBJ2-1, with D perhaps matching TRBD2 (6 bases). The CDR3 has 17 residues. With 5 bases removed from V and 0 bases from J, the gap between germline ends came to 17 bases. The germline V gene encodes CDR1 SGHTA and CDR2 FQGNSA.

This chain joins TRBV2 and TRBJ1-6; no clear D gene. The CDR3 runs to 15 residues. CDR1 is SNHLY, CDR2 FYNNEI, per germline. Between the trimmed V and J ends, which lost 3 bases and 0 bases, there was a span of 6 bases. In DNA form, the CDR3 reads TGTGCCAGCAGTGACCTGAGCTCCTATAATTCACCCCTCCACTTT. This encodes CASSDLSSYNSPLHF. Drawing the rest from reference TRBV2 and TRBJ1-6, the complete variable domain is EPEVTQTPSHQVTQMGQEVILRCVPISNHLYFYWYRQILGQKVEFLVSFYNNEISEKSEIFDDQFSVERPDGSNFTLKIRSTKLEDSAMYFCASSDLSSYNSPLHFGNGTRLTVT.

The chain joins TRBV28 to TRBJ1-3, with D possibly matching TRBD1 (5 bases). Trimming pared 3 bases from V and 4 bases from J, leaving 13 bases between. The CDR3 totals 15 residues. From germline, CDR1 is MDHEN and CDR2 SYDVKM. CDR3: CASSLPGGAGNTIYF. As DNA, the CDR3 is TGTGCCAGCAGTTTGCCCGGGGGAGCGGGAAACACCATATATTTT.

The V and J genes are TRBV27 and TRBJ1-2; 7 nucleotides align to TRBD1. The CDR3 is 14 amino acids. Germline values: CDR1 MNHEY, CDR2 SMNVEV (reference sequence). The ends lost 5 bases at V and 4 bases at J; junction bases unmatched: 7. CDR3 loop: CASSPSGQIYGYTF. The CDR3 coding sequence is TGTGCCAGCAGTCCCTCGGGACAGATCTATGGCTACACCTTC.

This clone has just one count. V usage is TRBV9 and J usage is TRBJ1-1; D gene uncertain. CDR3 length equals 14 residues. CDR1 is SGDLS, CDR2 YYNGEE, per germline. V lost 3 bases to trimming and J lost 0 bases, with 9 bases between them. Here the CDR3 reads CASSALSLNTEAFF. CDR3 DNA sequence: TGTGCCAGCAGCGCGCTTAGTCTGAACACTGAAGCTTTCTTT.

The gene calls are TRBV14 and TRBJ2-2; 7 bases are shared with TRBD1. Trimming at V came to 5 bases and at J to 6 bases, leaving 6 bases not matched to a gene. CDR1 is SGHDN, CDR2 FVKESK, per germline. The CDR3 is 14 amino acids. The CDR3 nucleotides are TGTGCCAGCAGCTGGGGACAGATCCCCGGGGAGCTGTTTTTT. It specifies CASSWGQIPGELFF.

This clone was seen a single time. V and J are TRBV4-3 and TRBJ1-1; a weak D match, TRBD1 (6 bases). V was cut by 4 bases and J by 1 base, with 10 bases left in between. Germline CDR1 and CDR2: LGHNA and YSLEER. CDR3 length: 14 amino acids. CDR3 amino acids: CASSPTGRNTEAFF. The CDR3 coding sequence is TGCGCCAGCAGCCCTACAGGGCGGAACACTGAAGCTTTCTTT.

The chain employs TRBV5-1 and TRBJ1-2; the match to TRBD1 covers 12 bases. Losses at the gene ends were 3 bases for V and 3 bases for J; bases not matched to a gene: 3. Germline CDR1 is SGHRS and CDR2 is YFSETQ. The CDR3 contains 15 residues. CDR3 in DNA: TGCGCCAGCAGCTCGGGACAGGGGGCGTACTATGGCTACACCTTC. Translating gives CASSSGQGAYYGYTF.

For this clone: At the DNA level, this CDR3 is encoded by other sequences in the same sample as well. This chain connects TRBV20-1 to TRBJ2-1, with D perhaps TRBD2 (5 bases). The V gene's germline CDR1 is DFQATT and CDR2 SNEGSKA (reference sequence). This CDR3 is 11 amino acids long. The V gene lost 5 bases and the J gene lost 8 bases, with 10 bases spanning the gap. CDR3 in DNA: TGCAGTGCTGGGCTCGGGGATGAGCAGTTCTTC. Amino acids: CSAGLGDEQFF.

The V and J genes are TRBV15 and TRBJ2-2, with TRBD1 matching over 8 bases. This CDR3 is built from 15 residues. The germline CDR1 and CDR2 sequences are LNHNV and YYDKDF (reference sequence). Trimming removed 3 bases from V and 0 bases from J; junction bases left unmatched: 0. The CDR3 DNA sequence: TGTGCCACCAGCAGGGACAGGGCGAACACCGGGGAGCTGTTTTTT. Its protein product is CATSRDRANTGELFF.

The CDR3 here is CASSLMGLGTDTQYF. The CDR3 coding sequence is TGTGCCAGCAGCTTAATGGGACTAGGCACAGATACGCAGTATTTT. This chain joins TRBV11-3 and TRBJ2-3; the match to TRBD2 covers 8 bases. V gave up 2 bases and J gave up 1 base; unmatched junction bases: 2. In germline, CDR1 is SGHNT, CDR2 YENEEA. The CDR3 runs to 15 residues.

DNA for the CDR3: TGTGCCAGCAGCCCCCTAGGACTAGAGGCCGGGGAGCTGTTTTTT. Its translation: CASSPLGLEAGELFF. The chain employs TRBV7-2 and TRBJ2-2; TRBD2 matches 7 bases. Germline values: CDR1 SGHTA, CDR2 FQGNSA. This CDR3 is built from 15 residues. J lost 6 bases, V lost 5 bases, and 9 bases had no gene match.

This chain joins TRBV7-6 and TRBJ1-2, with TRBD1 identical over 7 bases. The CDR3 covers 14 residues. Germline CDR1 and CDR2: SGHVS and FNYEAQ. J gave up 8 bases and V 5 bases, and 11 bases lay outside the gene matches. For the CDR3, the DNA is TGTGCCAGCAGCCTTGGGACAGCCGTTAAGGGCTACACCTTC. Its protein is CASSLGTAVKGYTF.

The chain links TRBV27 to TRBJ1-4, with D unclear. The length of the CDR3 is 15 residues. Germline CDR1 MNHEY, CDR2 SMNVEV (reference sequence). V was pared by 6 bases and J by 5 bases, with 16 bases between. In DNA form, the CDR3 reads TGTGCCAGCAGGCGGGCCCCAGACGTAAATGAAAAACTGTTTTTT. Its translation is CASRRAPDVNEKLFF.

V is TRBV11-2 and J is TRBJ1-4, with D tentatively TRBD1 (5 bases). This CDR3 is 15 amino acids long. Deletions cut 1 base from V and 7 bases from J, with 13 bases between. Germline lookup yields CDR1 SGHAT and CDR2 FQNNGV. The CDR3 nucleotides are TGTGCCAGCAGCTTAGGGGTCGGGGGATCTGAAAAACTGTTTTTT. Translated: CASSLGVGGSEKLFF. Supplemented by reference TRBV11-2 and TRBJ1-4, the full variable domain reads EAGVAQSPRYKIIEKRQSVAFWCNPISGHATLYWYQQILGQGPKLLIQFQNNGVVDDSQLPKDRFSAERLKGVDSTLKIQPAKLEDSAVYLCASSLGVGGSEKLFFGSGTQLSVL.

This sequence joins TRBV11-2 and TRBJ2-1; 8 bases match TRBD2. Germline CDR1 and CDR2: SGHAT and FQNNGV. V was clipped by 0 bases and J by 7 bases; unmatched bases: 5. CDR3 length equals 15 residues. The CDR3 loop is CASSLERGEGNEQFF. CDR3 in DNA: TGTGCCAGCAGCTTAGAGCGGGGGGAAGGGAATGAGCAGTTCTTC.